These 23 T cell receptor beta chains came from one sample sequenced in a study of T-cell reconstitution after alpha-beta-depleted transplantation in children. Library preparation (for TCRbeta) was performed with unique molecular identifiers. TCRdb reprocessed the PCR reads via MiXCR and lists one record per CDR3 protein. The sample lists 200,000 or so distinct CDR3 sequences; roughly 6% were seen once. The source material was PBMCs, sampled before TCRalphabeta/CD19-depleted stem cell transplant. The receptors shown here come from a girl less than two years old with combined immunodeficiency, due to receive a stem cell transplant.

This clonotype was observed many times. The chain links TRBV29-1 to TRBJ1-6, with TRBD1 matching over 7 bases. With V trimmed by 6 bases and J by 8 bases, 7 bases remained unmatched. CDR1 and CDR2 (germline): SQVTM, ANQGSEA. The CDR3 contains 13 residues. CDR3 in amino acids: CSVMTGFYSPLHF. CDR3 nucleotide sequence: TGCAGCGTAATGACAGGGTTTTATTCACCCCTCCACTTT.

This clonotype was recorded at least ten times. The V and J genes are TRBV28 and TRBJ2-7; 14 nucleotides match TRBD2. J gave up 0 bases and V 6 bases, and 16 bases lay outside the gene matches. Per the germline V gene, CDR1 is MDHEN and CDR2 is SYDVKM. The CDR3 extends over 20 amino acids. The CDR3 DNA reads TGTGCCAGCAGCTCGATACCGGGACTAGCGGGAGTCTCATACTCCTACGAGCAGTACTTC. It specifies CASSSIPGLAGVSYSYEQYF.

Ten or more counts support this clonotype. The V gene is TRBV20-1, the J gene TRBJ2-7; TRBD2 aligns across 13 bases. Germline V lookup: CDR1 DFQATT, CDR2 SNEGSKA (reference sequence). The CDR3 runs to 18 residues. With 6 bases clipped from V and 3 bases from J, the junction kept 17 bases outside the gene matches. CDR3 in amino acids: CSAEDVGLAGPMGYEQYF. The DNA of the CDR3 is TGCAGTGCCGAGGACGTGGGACTAGCGGGGCCCATGGGCTACGAGCAGTACTTC.

The CDR3 nucleotides read TGCAGTGCTAGTAGGGACAACACCGGGGAGCTGTTTTTT. It encodes CSASRDNTGELFF. The gene calls are TRBV20-1 and TRBJ2-2; D is possibly TRBD1 or TRBD2 (5 bases each). Germline CDR1 is DFQATT and CDR2 is SNEGSKA (reference sequence). V lost 3 bases, J lost 2 bases, and 7 bases lay in between. This CDR3 spans 13 amino acids.

The chain carries TRBV20-1 and TRBJ2-1; unclear D gene. Trimming cost V 2 bases and J 0 bases, with 14 bases left between them. CDR3 length: 16 amino acids. In germline, CDR1 is DFQATT, CDR2 SNEGSKA (reference sequence). The CDR3 loop reads CSARPPSASSYNEQFF. CDR3 nucleotides: TGCAGTGCTAGACCCCCAAGCGCGAGCTCCTACAATGAGCAGTTCTTC.

This clonotype was detected many times. The V and J genes are TRBV24-1 and TRBJ2-1; no clear D. Trimming removed 9 bases at V and 0 bases at J, with 8 bases between. The CDR3 covers 13 residues. Germline V gene data show CDR1 as KGHDR and CDR2 as SFDVKD. CDR3 nucleotides: TGTGCCACCGCAGGAAGCTCCTACAATGAGCAGTTCTTC. Protein: CATAGSSYNEQFF.

This clonotype was recorded at least ten times. The rearrangement joins TRBV18 to TRBJ1-1; 8 bases line up with TRBD1. V gave up 6 bases and J gave up 1 base; unmatched junction bases: 7. The CDR3 runs to 15 residues. CDR1 is KGHSH and CDR2 is LQKENI in the germline V gene. The CDR3 sequence: CASSQGAGSNTEAFF. The CDR3 DNA follows: TGTGCCAGCTCTCAGGGGGCAGGATCGAACACTGAAGCTTTCTTT.

The sample holds many counts of this clonotype. This chain connects TRBV12-3 or TRBV12-4 to TRBJ2-5; 12 bases are shared with TRBD2. Trimming removed 4 bases from V and 5 bases from J; junction bases left unmatched: 5. The CDR3 runs 15 residues. This CDR3 reads CASSSTSGGRETQYF. Here the CDR3 DNA reads TGTGCCAGCAGTTCAACTAGCGGGGGGCGGGAGACCCAGTACTTC.

This clonotype was picked up many times. This rearrangement joins TRBV19 to TRBJ1-1; D unresolved. This CDR3 has 12 amino acids. The V and J ends lost 4 bases and 3 bases respectively, with 6 bases between them. Germline V gives CDR1 LNHDA, CDR2 SQIVND (reference sequence). CDR3 region: CASSTGYTEAFF. As DNA, the CDR3 is TGTGCCAGTAGTACAGGTTACACTGAAGCTTTCTTT.

The sample holds many counts of this clonotype. The rearrangement links TRBV10-3 to TRBJ2-2; D ambiguous. Trimming cost V 4 bases and J 3 bases, with 9 bases left between them. This CDR3 is built from 14 residues. Germline V gene lookup returns CDR1 ENHRY and CDR2 SYGVKD. Here the CDR3 DNA reads TGTGCCATCAGTGCAGCAGCCGACACCGGGGAGCTGTTTTTT. Translated, it gives CAISAAADTGELFF.

This clonotype was detected ten times or more. DNA for the CDR3: TGTGCCAGCAGTTCACTAGTTAACACAGATACGCAGTATTTT. It specifies CASSSLVNTDTQYF. V gene TRBV28 combines with J gene TRBJ2-3; TRBD2 might be the D (5 bases). The germline CDR1 and CDR2 sequences are MDHEN and SYDVKM. The CDR3 sequence is 14 residues long. V was cut by 4 bases and J by 2 bases, with 10 bases left in between.

In its sample, this clonotype was seen many times. The J gene is TRBJ2-5, the V gene TRBV4-1; no clear D. Germline lookup yields CDR1 MGHRA and CDR2 YSYEKL. Trimming removed 1 base from V and 4 bases from J, with 10 bases in between. The CDR3 length is 14 residues. The CDR3: CASSQGNYAETQYF. CDR3 DNA sequence: TGCGCCAGCAGCCAAGGGAATTACGCAGAGACCCAGTACTTC.

Ten or more counts support this clonotype. The V and J genes are TRBV9 and TRBJ2-1, with D perhaps matching TRBD1 (5 bases). CDR3 length equals 13 residues. V lost 1 base to trimming and J lost 6 bases, with 8 bases between them. Germline lookup yields CDR1 SGDLS and CDR2 YYNGEE. This CDR3 is CASSVQGFNEQFF. The CDR3 region has the DNA TGTGCCAGCAGCGTACAGGGTTTCAATGAGCAGTTCTTC.

This clonotype was observed many times. The chain uses TRBV20-1 and TRBJ1-2; 9 bases align to TRBD1. This CDR3 is built from 12 residues. Germline V gives CDR1 DFQATT, CDR2 SNEGSKA (reference sequence). V trimming: 6 bases; J trimming: 10 bases; junction bases outside the gene matches: 9. The CDR3 region is CSAVRGQGPYTF. The CDR3 DNA is TGCAGTGCCGTTCGGGGACAGGGACCCTACACCTTC.

CDR3: CASSARGGLRETQYF. CDR3 DNA sequence: TGTGCCAGCAGTGCCCGGGGGGGACTAAGAGAGACCCAGTACTTC. The rearrangement joins TRBV27 to TRBJ2-5, with 8 bases identical to TRBD2. This CDR3 spans 15 amino acids. Looked up from germline, CDR1 is MNHEY and CDR2 is SMNVEV (reference sequence). V shed 5 bases and J 4 bases; nucleotides not matched to a gene: 9.

This clonotype was counted ten times or more. This chain connects TRBV15 to TRBJ2-3; 7 positions match TRBD2. The trim removed 2 bases at V and 2 bases at J, leaving 25 bases unmatched. CDR1 LNHNV and CDR2 YYDKDF come from the germline V gene (reference sequence). This CDR3 has 22 amino acids. In nucleotides, the CDR3 is TGTGCCACCAGCAGAAACCCCCTCCTAGCGGCGGTTGGCAACCCTGCCACAGATACGCAGTATTTT. It codes for CATSRNPLLAAVGNPATDTQYF. Together with reference TRBV15 and TRBJ2-3, the CDR3 gives the full variable domain: DAMVIQNPRYQVTQFGKPVTLSCSQTLNHNVMYWYQQKSSQAPKLLFHYYDKDFNNEADTPDNFQSRRPNTSFCFLDIRSPGLGDTAMYLCATSRNPLLAAVGNPATDTQYFGPGTRLTVL.

This clonotype appeared many times. The V and J genes are TRBV14 and TRBJ1-2; D call uncertain. V lost 2 bases to trimming and J lost 4 bases, with 11 bases between them. This CDR3 contains 14 residues. Germline V gene data show CDR1 as SGHDN and CDR2 as FVKESK. The CDR3 DNA is TGTGCCAGCAGCCAAAAAGACCCCTCCTATGGCTACACCTTC. Its protein product is CASSQKDPSYGYTF.

The sample holds many counts of this clonotype. This chain connects TRBV12-3 or TRBV12-4 to TRBJ1-4; D is ambiguous. The CDR3 sequence is 12 residues long. The V end lost 3 bases, the J end lost 8 bases, and 7 bases lay between the germline ends. This CDR3 is CASSLRVEKLFF. The DNA of the CDR3 is TGTGCCAGCAGTTTGAGGGTAGAAAAACTGTTTTTT.

Many counts were recorded for this clonotype. CDR3 region: CASSPGTLREEQFF. DNA for the CDR3: TGTGCCAGCAGCCCCGGGACTCTCAGGGAGGAGCAGTTCTTC. The rearrangement joins TRBV5-5 to TRBJ2-1, with D maybe TRBD2 (6 bases). The ends were cut back, 4 bases at V and 10 bases at J, with 18 bases in the middle. CDR3 length: 14 amino acids. CDR1 is SGHKS, CDR2 YYEKEE, per germline (reference sequence).

This clonotype was found many times. The rearrangement links TRBV6-5 to TRBJ2-7, with 8 bases identical to TRBD1. Germline V gives CDR1 MNHEY, CDR2 SVGAGI. This CDR3 is built from 16 residues. V trimming: 6 bases; J trimming: 5 bases; junction bases outside the gene matches: 15. The CDR3 DNA sequence: TGTGCCAGCAGCCTTTTACGGGCAGGGGGCCAAGACGAGCAGTACTTC. This codes for CASSLLRAGGQDEQYF.

This clonotype has at least ten counts. The chain is built from TRBV28 and TRBJ2-5; 9 bases fit TRBD1. This CDR3 comprises 17 residues. Trimming removed 6 bases from V and 2 bases from J; junction bases left unmatched: 13. Germline CDR1 is MDHEN and CDR2 is SYDVKM. CDR3 DNA sequence: TGTGCCAGCAGCCCGGCCCTGGACAGGGGTTGGCAAGAGACCCAGTACTTC. The encoded protein is CASSPALDRGWQETQYF.

In its sample, this clonotype was seen many times. CDR3 sequence (DNA): TGCAGCGTCCTCATCAGGGGCGAGCAGTACTTC. It specifies CSVLIRGEQYF. This chain uses TRBV29-1 with TRBJ2-7; TRBD1 is a possible D gene (6 bases). This CDR3 comprises 11 residues. V lost 6 bases and J lost 6, with 12 bases in between. Germline values: CDR1 SQVTM, CDR2 ANQGSEA.

This clonotype was picked up many times. V gene TRBV10-3 combines with J gene TRBJ2-7; D perhaps matches TRBD1 (6 bases). Germline values: CDR1 ENHRY, CDR2 SYGVKD. The CDR3 is made up of 16 amino acids. V lost 0 bases and J lost 4, with 16 bases in between. For the CDR3, the DNA is TGTGCCATCAGTGAGTCTCAGGGGACGGCGTTTTACGAGCAGTACTTC. Protein sequence: CAISESQGTAFYEQYF.